Below, 12 T cell receptor beta chains from the same sample are listed, as sequenced in a study of Ad26.COV2.S vaccination and SARS-CoV-2 variants (dated by TCRdb to 2020 to 2023). According to the study, the label for this sample's treatment or condition signals: about 20 received Ad26.COV2.S at low or high dose, single or two shots; a few received placebo; per-sample allocation not given. For vaccine and placebo recipients, repertoires were sequenced using samples collected on day 63 after the first injection. Preparation of the library involved the immunoSEQ multiplex PCR assay. As stored in TCRdb, this immuneACCESS dataset retains in-frame rearrangements with V and J assigned. A fraction of the clones does not appear; measured against another copy, unresolved V genes explain less than half of the discrepancy, and the remainder lacks a known reason. For this sample there are fewer than 500,000 clones; 75% to 90% appear just once. The ten largest clones take up over 2% of the sample.

The source was peripheral blood, collected in a trial of Ad26.COV2.S vaccine versus placebo. The receptors were sampled from a person aged 18-60 years who received the Ad26.COV2.S COVID-19 vaccine or a placebo.

This clone was seen a single time. The gene calls are TRBV24-1 and TRBJ2-2, with no clear D. The germline CDR1 and CDR2 sequences are KGHDR and SFDVKD. The CDR3 runs to 16 residues. V was clipped by 3 bases and J by 0 bases, with 10 bases between them. In DNA form, the CDR3 reads TGTGCCACCAGTGATCCACGTACCGCGAACACCGGGGAGCTGTTTTTT. Amino acids: CATSDPRTANTGELFF.

The chain recombines TRBV5-1 with TRBJ2-1, with 8 bases lining up with TRBD2. The germline V gene encodes CDR1 SGHRS and CDR2 YFSETQ. Trimming at V came to 3 bases and at J to 8 bases, leaving 10 bases not matched to a gene. The CDR3 is 15 residues long. The CDR3 region is CASSSGAGALDEQFF. In DNA, the CDR3 is TGCGCCAGCAGCTCGGGAGCGGGGGCCCTCGATGAGCAGTTCTTC. The complete variable domain, with remaining parts taken from reference TRBV5-1 and TRBJ2-1, reads KAGVTQTPRYLIKTRGQQVTLSCSPISGHRSVSWYQQTPGQGLQFLFEYFSETQRNKGNFPGRFSGRQFSNSRSEMNVSTLELGDSALYLCASSSGAGALDEQFFGPGTRLTVL.

This rearrangement joins TRBV28 to TRBJ2-7; 8 bases are shared with TRBD2. Germline V gene sequence: CDR1 MDHEN, CDR2 SYDVKM. The CDR3 spans 14 residues. V trimming: 6 bases; J trimming: 0 bases; junction bases outside the gene matches: 4. In DNA, the CDR3 is TGTGCCAGCAGCCTCGGGGGGGGCTCCTACGAGCAGTACTTC. As protein: CASSLGGGSYEQYF.

The rearrangement uses TRBV4-3 and TRBJ2-3, with no clear D. The length of the CDR3 is 14 residues. Germline V CDR1 and CDR2: LGHNA, YSLEER. Trimming stripped 0 bases from V and 0 bases from J, with 4 bases between. The CDR3 spells CASSQEYSTDTQYF. Written as DNA, the CDR3 is TGCGCCAGCAGCCAAGAATACAGCACAGATACGCAGTATTTT.

The chain employs TRBV21-1 and TRBJ2-1; TRBD2, the D gene given by the table, was not confirmed from the DNA. TRBV21-1 is a pseudogene segment. The CDR3 runs 18 residues. CDR3 in DNA: TGTGCCAGTCCCCCGTGGACTAGCGGGAGGGCCCTGCCCAATGAGCAGTTCTTC. It is translated as CASPPWTSGRALPNEQFF.

The chain employs TRBV9 and TRBJ1-4, with TRBD1 as a possible D gene (6 bases). Germline V gene lookup returns CDR1 SGDLS and CDR2 YYNGEE. The CDR3 sequence is 17 residues long. V gave up 3 bases and J gave up 6 bases, with 21 bases separating them. The CDR3 region has the DNA TGTGCCAGCAGCGACGGTTCACAGGGTGGTGGGGATGAAAAACTGTTTTTT. Translated, it gives CASSDGSQGGGDEKLFF.

The rearrangement joins TRBV7-2 to TRBJ1-1, with TRBD1 matching 8 bases. Germline assignment: CDR1 SGHTA and CDR2 FQGNSA. The CDR3 extends over 17 amino acids. The J segment lost 5 bases and the V segment lost 0 bases, leaving 11 bases of the junction unmatched. For the CDR3, the DNA is TGTGCCAGCAGCTTAGCACCAGGGGGCGCAGGATATACTGAAGCTTTCTTT. Its protein is CASSLAPGGAGYTEAFF.

V is TRBV4-1 and J is TRBJ2-1; TRBD1 matches at 10 bases. The trim removed 1 base at V and 3 bases at J, leaving 9 bases unmatched. This CDR3 comprises 18 residues. Germline CDR1 reads MGHRA; CDR2 reads YSYEKL. CDR3 sequence (DNA): TGCGCCAGCAGCCAAGGTATCCCCGGGACAGGGGTCTACAATGAGCAGTTCTTC. Encoded protein: CASSQGIPGTGVYNEQFF.

This CDR3 is CAISEYAGQGTNTEAFF. CDR3 bases: TGTGCCATCAGTGAGTATGCCGGACAGGGGACGAACACTGAAGCTTTCTTT. The V gene is TRBV10-3, the J gene TRBJ1-1, with 9 bases fitting TRBD1. This CDR3 is built from 17 residues. Germline values: CDR1 ENHRY, CDR2 SYGVKD. The ends lost 1 base at V and 1 base at J; junction bases unmatched: 7.

The chain recombines TRBV29-1 with TRBJ1-5; D is unclear. Germline assignment: CDR1 SQVTM and CDR2 ANQGSEA. The CDR3 runs to 13 residues. Deletions cut 4 bases from V and 4 bases from J, with 11 bases between. This CDR3 is CSVVWQMNQPQHF. CDR3 nucleotides: TGCAGCGTTGTATGGCAGATGAATCAGCCCCAGCATTTT.

This clone came up once. CDR3 DNA: TGTGCCAGCAGCGTCTCGGGACAGTTCTACGAGCAGTACGTC. Translation gives CASSVSGQFYEQYV. The genes are TRBV6-2 or TRBV6-3 and TRBJ2-7; 7 positions agree with TRBD1. Germline CDR1 MNHEY, CDR2 SVGEGT. The V and J ends lost 6 bases and 3 bases, in that order; junction bases with no gene match: 8. This CDR3 is 14 amino acids long.

The rearrangement links TRBV3-1 (or the pseudogene TRBV3-2) to TRBJ2-3; no reliable D call. There are 13 residues in the CDR3. The germline V gene has CDR1 LGHDT and CDR2 YNNKEL (reference sequence). V was pared by 4 bases and J by 5 bases, with 10 bases between. This CDR3 is CASSPRLVDTQYF. The DNA of the CDR3 is TGTGCCAGCAGCCCCCGCTTAGTAGATACGCAGTATTTT.